Included here is one TCR beta chain sequence, with context. The clone's antigen remains unknown. No much larger clone is present one base from it, and per-base qualities are unavailable. Participants in the prospective study were aged about 18 to 95 years, lived in 24 United States geographic areas, and enrolled through a virtual design. To assign participants to cohorts, the prospective study relied on clinical history that participants themselves reported in a screening survey and a study questionnaire. Recovered participants in ImmuneRACE Cohort 3 were defined as having two consecutive negative NP/OP PCR tests, clearance from a healthcare professional, or resolution of symptoms. Each participant in the prospective study had whole blood, serum and a nasopharyngeal or oropharyngeal swab collected by mobile phlebotomists. Additional blood draws and questionnaires over an approximately 2-month period could optionally be provided by prospective study participants. Blood samples from the prospective study were shipped frozen or at room temperature prior to DNA extraction.

This specimen belongs to a study of blood T cell repertoires in COVID-19 (dated by TCRdb to the early 2020s). Regarding the study in general: Samples from collaborators originated in the United States, Italy and Spain and spanned both the acute and convalescent phases of COVID-19. The material from the prospective study consisted of cDNA or gDNA derived from T cells, B-cell-depleted T cells, or PBMCs. The dataset comprised deeply sampled blood TCRbeta repertoires from subjects exposed to, actively infected with, or recovered from COVID-19. The repertoires were released in a freely available public database intended as a resource for research on the immune response to SARS-CoV-2. The samples were drawn from the first 160 participants of the ongoing ImmuneRACE study and from some 1,300 subjects provided by 6 global collaborators. A de-identified subject ID, COVID-19 status, age in years and sex were almost always included in the sample metadata. Where HLA class I and class II types were available, the types were taken from metadata supplied by the sample provider, not from assay-based typing.

The CDR3, from cysteine to phenylalanine, totals 16 residues. Only the CDR3 DNA stays, 48 bases, in frame from base 1. CDR1 and CDR2 are read off the germline V gene as SGDLS and YYNGEE. V loses 4 bases at its end and J loses 6 bases; junction bases beyond the gene matches: 13. Findings and caveats that apply to the study as a whole: The amount of clinical and demographic metadata varied by source and participant and was provided uncurated.

TCRbeta CDR3 regions were amplified from genomic DNA by means of the immunoSEQ Assay, a bias-controlled multiplex PCR. As for the original processing: Within the assay, amplification of reference gene primers was used to estimate how many nucleated cells each sample contained. Sequence reads were collapsed and filtered to measure the absolute abundance of every unique TCRbeta CDR3 rearrangement. For each sample, productive Simpson clonality was calculated as the square root of Simpson's diversity index across productive rearrangements. In TCRdb, the immuneACCESS table is reduced to in-frame sequences with V and J assigned. These tables do not hold every clone; where another copy was compared, an unresolved V gene accounts for under half, and the others remain unexplained. That table gives V, J and clone size, and the DNA gave D and trimming. The sample profile shows a few hundred thousand clones; 70% to 90% of them were found once. The ten most abundant clones make up less than 2.5% of the sample.

The sample comprised PBMCs or T cells enriched from blood (not recorded which). Recombination joined TRBV9 with TRBJ2-3; the central 8 bases match TRBD2. The receptor comes from a man in his thirties or forties who had recovered from COVID-19. The CDR3 in this case is CASSLPGAGGRDTQYF. The DNA reads as follows: TGTGCCAGCAGCCTCCCCGGCGCGGGGGGCCGGGATACGCAGTATTTT.